One T cell receptor (beta chain) is described in this entry. This specimen belongs to a study of blood T cell repertoires in COVID-19. Turning to the study itself: Acute and convalescent COVID-19 samples came from the United States, Italy and Spain.

This table comes from immunoSEQ multiplex PCR, and its TCRdb copy is limited to in-frame clones, with some not included. Here the sample spans over 250,000 clones, roughly nine tenths being singletons. Germline CDR1 reads LGHNA; CDR2 reads YNFKEQ. V gave up 0 bases and J gave up 1 base, with 7 bases separating them. This CDR3 region has 14 residues. This chain uses TRBV4-2 with TRBJ2-7, with a possible D match to TRBD2 (5 bases). Sequenced material: PBMCs or T cells enriched from blood (not recorded which). This sequence was found in a man aged 60 to 69 who had recovered from COVID-19. CDR3 sequence reads: CASSQDGGSYEQYF. The CDR3 DNA follows: TGTGCCAGCAGCCAAGACGGCGGGTCCTACGAGCAGTACTTC.